This TCR beta chain originates from a study of control samples from healthy donors and cancer patients. The CDR3 totals 11 residues. Trimming took off 4 bases at V and 6 bases at J, with 5 bases between the two ends. Germline V CDR1 and CDR2: SGDLS, YYNGEE. The protocol was immunoSEQ multiplex PCR, while the TCRdb copy is restricted to in-frame clones and leaves out a portion. The table includes around 140,000 clones, under 90% detected once. This TCR was recovered from a man in his fifties or sixties with head and neck cancer. The chain carries TRBV9 and TRBJ1-3, with D hard to call. Input material: PBMCs. The CDR3 DNA is TGTGCCAGCAGCACCCTAAACACCATATATTTT. Translating it yields CASSTLNTIYF.